A single sample is the source of the 21 T cell receptor beta chains below, sequenced in a study of Graves' ophthalmopathy and Graves' hyperthyroidism (dated by TCRdb to 2016 to 2019). Sequenced using an Illumina HiSeq 2000. For repertoire sequencing, the TCR beta CDR3 regions were amplified from RNA transcripts. A first-round RT-PCR used HTBI primers with the Qiagen OneStep RT-PCR kit, followed by a second-round multiplex PCR, size selection and purification. TCRdb trimmed public reads at Q25 via fastp, called clones via MiXCR and kept in-frame beta chains. Each CDR3 protein appears once, grouped with its most common genes and DNA. The sample yields hundreds of thousands of distinct CDR3 sequences; 20% to 25% were counted once. 7.1% of the sample rests with the top ten. Source material: peripheral blood. Receptor source: a woman aged 18-29 years with stable Graves' hyperthyroidism. Some clones in this sample may be carry-over from other donors' samples. Donor details come from another sample of the same person, matched by shared clones.

This clonotype was observed once. The junction does not match germline at one end; this may be a read error. The chain links TRBV27 to TRBJ1-2, with D maybe TRBD1 (5 bases). There are 15 residues in the CDR3. Germline V lookup: CDR1 MNHEY, CDR2 SMNVEV (reference sequence). As DNA, the CDR3 is TGTGCCAGCAGACCACAGTTCAGGGCGGCCTATGGCTACAGGTTC. Its translation is CASRPQFRAAYGYRF.

This clonotype turned up a few times. The chain combines TRBV11-1 with TRBJ2-2, with no clear D. The V and J ends lost 5 bases and 0 bases respectively, with 16 bases between them. CDR3 length: 17 amino acids. The germline V gene has CDR1 SGHAT and CDR2 FQDESV (reference sequence). The CDR3 DNA is TGTGCCAGCAGCCCCATCGATCCATGGCCGAACACCGGGGAGCTGTTTTTT. Translation gives CASSPIDPWPNTGELFF.

This rearrangement joins TRBV27 to TRBJ1-1; possibly TRBD1 for D (6 bases). The ends were cut back, 7 bases at V and 1 base at J, with 22 bases in the middle. This CDR3 comprises 17 residues. CDR1 and CDR2 (germline): MNHEY, SMNVEV (reference sequence). CDR3 amino acids: CASTKRGGLGRNTEAFF. The CDR3 DNA reads as TGTGCCAGCACTAAGAGAGGGGGGCTCGGCCGGAACACTGAAGCTTTCTTT.

The CDR3 loop is CASSAVRDRDQPQHF. In DNA, the CDR3 is TGTGCCAGCAGCGCGGTCCGGGACAGGGATCAGCCCCAGCATTTT. This chain links TRBV7-2 with TRBJ1-5; 9 bases fit TRBD1. The CDR3 length is 15 residues. The germline V gene has CDR1 SGHTA and CDR2 FQGNSA. V lost 5 bases, J lost 5 bases, and 7 bases stayed unmatched.

This clonotype occurred a few times. V gene TRBV27 combines with J gene TRBJ2-7; 7 bases are shared with TRBD1. CDR1 is MNHEY, CDR2 SMNVEV, per germline (reference sequence). The CDR3 is made up of 15 amino acids. J lost 0 bases, V lost 5 bases, and 7 bases had no gene match. CDR3 residues: CASSARQGFSYEQYF. CDR3 coding DNA: TGTGCCAGCAGTGCTAGACAGGGATTCTCCTACGAGCAGTACTTC.

The chain joins TRBV12-3 or TRBV12-4 to TRBJ2-2; TRBD2 is a possible D gene (5 bases). Trimming took off 1 base at V and 6 bases at J, with 12 bases between the two ends. This CDR3 has 15 residues. For the CDR3, the DNA is TGTGCCAGCAGTTTAGTCCGGGGAAGGGCCGGGGAGCTGTTTTTT. Translation: CASSLVRGRAGELFF.

To note about this clonotype: A read error is likely, as this CDR3 ends without the conserved phenylalanine or tryptophan. The chain combines TRBV6-2 or TRBV6-3 with TRBJ2-7; D is tentatively TRBD1 or TRBD2 (5 bases each). Germline V gene sequence: CDR1 MNHEY, CDR2 SVGEGT. This CDR3 region has 13 residues. V was pared by 8 bases and J by 6 bases, with 17 bases between. Here the CDR3 reads CASLGTDTGEQYL. The CDR3 DNA reads TGTGCCAGCCTTGGGACCGATACCGGCGAGCAGTACCTC.

This chain joins TRBV19 and TRBJ1-5; a weak D match, TRBD1 (6 bases). V was clipped by 6 bases and J by 6 bases, with 18 bases between them. Germline assignment: CDR1 LNHDA and CDR2 SQIVND (reference sequence). This CDR3 has 15 amino acids. This chain's CDR3 is CASSLEGGGSQPQHF. CDR3 in DNA: TGTGCCAGTAGCCTCGAGGGGGGAGGCAGTCAGCCCCAGCATTTT.

The V call is TRBV7-2, the J call TRBJ2-5, with unresolved D. V was clipped by 3 bases and J by 2 bases, with 13 bases between them. Germline V gives CDR1 SGHTA, CDR2 FQGNSA. This CDR3 comprises 15 residues. CDR3 bases: TGTGCCAGCAGCTTTGAGGCTAGTAGACAAGAGACCCAGTACTTC. Translating gives CASSFEASRQETQYF.

Concerning this clonotype: A much bigger clone sits one base away, suggesting this may be a read error. The chain recombines TRBV7-3 with TRBJ2-2, with TRBD2 matching 15 bases. This CDR3 region has 17 residues. CDR1 and CDR2 from the germline V gene are SGHTA and FQGTGA. The ends lost 4 bases at V and 4 bases at J; junction bases unmatched: 4. The DNA for the CDR3 is TGTGCCAGCAGCTGGGGACTAGCGGGAGGTAGCACCGGGGAGCTGTTTTTT. It is translated as CASSWGLAGGSTGELFF.

This clonotype was detected a few times. The rearrangement links TRBV12-3 or TRBV12-4 to TRBJ2-7, with 12 positions matching TRBD1. J was trimmed by 7 bases and V by 5 bases; bases with no gene match: 6. The CDR3 runs to 14 residues. CDR3 protein: CASSPGQGALEQYF. As DNA, the CDR3 is TGTGCCAGCAGTCCGGGACAGGGGGCTCTTGAGCAGTACTTC.

This rearrangement joins TRBV6-5 to TRBJ2-5, with unresolved D. The CDR3 is 13 residues long. Trimming left V 0 bases short and J 7 bases short, with 9 bases between. CDR1 and CDR2 (germline): MNHEY, SVGAGI. The chain's CDR3 is CASSYSPGRTQYF. The DNA for the CDR3 is TGTGCCAGCAGTTACTCGCCTGGGCGGACCCAGTACTTC.

This clonotype was counted at least ten times. The chain employs TRBV6-5 and TRBJ2-7, with 7 bases matching TRBD1. CDR3 length: 14 amino acids. With 2 bases clipped from V and 5 bases from J, the junction kept 6 bases outside the gene matches. The germline CDR1 and CDR2 sequences are MNHEY and SVGAGI. The CDR3 is CASSYRDRSDEQYF. CDR3 DNA: TGTGCCAGCAGTTACCGGGACAGATCCGACGAGCAGTACTTC.

This chain links TRBV7-9 with TRBJ1-6; the D gene is possibly TRBD1 (5 bases). The CDR3 runs to 15 residues. V was clipped by 1 base and J by 4 bases, with 8 bases between them. The germline gives CDR1 SEHNR, CDR2 FQNEAQ (reference sequence). In DNA form, the CDR3 reads TGTGCCAGCAGCTTAGTGGGGGGATATAATTCACCCCTCCACTTT. This sequence encodes CASSLVGGYNSPLHF. Full variable domain (remainder filled in from reference TRBV7-9 and TRBJ1-6): DTGVSQNPRHKITKRGQNVTFRCDPISEHNRLYWYRQTLGQGPEFLTYFQNEAQLEKSRLLSDRFSAERPKGSFSTLEIQRTEQGDSAMYLCASSLVGGYNSPLHFGNGTRLTVT.

The chain recombines TRBV5-4 with TRBJ1-4; 8 bases fit TRBD1. J lost 0 bases, V lost 2 bases, and 9 bases had no gene match. Germline values: CDR1 SGHNT, CDR2 YYREEE (reference sequence). The CDR3 contains 18 residues. The CDR3 region is CASSLPPGQGPTNEKLFF. The CDR3 DNA follows: TGTGCCAGCAGCTTACCCCCCGGACAGGGTCCAACTAATGAAAAACTGTTTTTT.

CDR3 DNA sequence: TGTGCCAGCAGTTTATTCGACAGAACGGACGGGGAGCTGTTTTTT. It specifies CASSLFDRTDGELFF. V usage is TRBV12-3 or TRBV12-4 and J usage is TRBJ2-2; weak D call: TRBD1 (5 bases). Deletions cut 2 bases from V and 7 bases from J, with 14 bases between. CDR3 size: 15 residues.

This clonotype turned up a few times. The rearrangement uses TRBV25-1 and TRBJ2-7; unclear D gene. The V gene's germline CDR1 is MGHDK and CDR2 SYGVNS. This CDR3 region has 16 residues. V shed 3 bases and J shed 3 bases, with 18 bases lying between them. CDR3 DNA sequence: TGTGCCAGCAGTGACCGGCGGACCTCACAAGACTACGAGCAGTACTTC. Amino acid sequence: CASSDRRTSQDYEQYF.

This clonotype was detected many times. This chain joins TRBV20-1 and TRBJ1-1; D is undetermined. Between the trimmed V and J ends, which lost 1 base and 2 bases, there was a span of 11 bases. The germline V gene has CDR1 DFQATT and CDR2 SNEGSKA (reference sequence). CDR3 length: 14 residues. In nucleotides, the CDR3 is TGCAGTGCTAGAGGAGACACCTCTAACACTGAAGCTTTCTTT. Protein sequence: CSARGDTSNTEAFF.

This clonotype showed up many times. This rearrangement joins TRBV19 to TRBJ1-1; TRBD1 is a possible D gene (6 bases). The CDR3 spans 14 residues. Trimming pared 5 bases from V and 2 bases from J, leaving 12 bases between. In germline, CDR1 is LNHDA, CDR2 SQIVND (reference sequence). The CDR3 region is CASSRTVQNTEAFF. Here the CDR3 DNA reads TGTGCCAGTAGTCGGACAGTACAAAACACTGAAGCTTTCTTT.

This clonotype was picked up many times. The chain joins TRBV29-1 to TRBJ2-5, with 8 nucleotides matching TRBD1. The CDR3 has 14 amino acids. Germline lookup yields CDR1 SQVTM and CDR2 ANQGSEA. V was pared by 4 bases and J by 2 bases, with 6 bases of the junction left unmatched. The CDR3 region is CSVVVTGAQETQYF. DNA of the CDR3: TGCAGCGTTGTTGTGACAGGGGCACAAGAGACCCAGTACTTC.

In its sample, this clonotype was seen many times. The rearrangement uses TRBV12-3 or TRBV12-4 and TRBJ1-1, with a possible D match to TRBD1 (6 bases). With 5 bases removed from V and 5 bases from J, the gap between germline ends came to 15 bases. This CDR3 comprises 14 residues. The CDR3 DNA reads as TGTGCCAGCAGTCTAGGGGGTTTTGGGACTGAAGCTTTCTTT. Translation gives CASSLGGFGTEAFF.